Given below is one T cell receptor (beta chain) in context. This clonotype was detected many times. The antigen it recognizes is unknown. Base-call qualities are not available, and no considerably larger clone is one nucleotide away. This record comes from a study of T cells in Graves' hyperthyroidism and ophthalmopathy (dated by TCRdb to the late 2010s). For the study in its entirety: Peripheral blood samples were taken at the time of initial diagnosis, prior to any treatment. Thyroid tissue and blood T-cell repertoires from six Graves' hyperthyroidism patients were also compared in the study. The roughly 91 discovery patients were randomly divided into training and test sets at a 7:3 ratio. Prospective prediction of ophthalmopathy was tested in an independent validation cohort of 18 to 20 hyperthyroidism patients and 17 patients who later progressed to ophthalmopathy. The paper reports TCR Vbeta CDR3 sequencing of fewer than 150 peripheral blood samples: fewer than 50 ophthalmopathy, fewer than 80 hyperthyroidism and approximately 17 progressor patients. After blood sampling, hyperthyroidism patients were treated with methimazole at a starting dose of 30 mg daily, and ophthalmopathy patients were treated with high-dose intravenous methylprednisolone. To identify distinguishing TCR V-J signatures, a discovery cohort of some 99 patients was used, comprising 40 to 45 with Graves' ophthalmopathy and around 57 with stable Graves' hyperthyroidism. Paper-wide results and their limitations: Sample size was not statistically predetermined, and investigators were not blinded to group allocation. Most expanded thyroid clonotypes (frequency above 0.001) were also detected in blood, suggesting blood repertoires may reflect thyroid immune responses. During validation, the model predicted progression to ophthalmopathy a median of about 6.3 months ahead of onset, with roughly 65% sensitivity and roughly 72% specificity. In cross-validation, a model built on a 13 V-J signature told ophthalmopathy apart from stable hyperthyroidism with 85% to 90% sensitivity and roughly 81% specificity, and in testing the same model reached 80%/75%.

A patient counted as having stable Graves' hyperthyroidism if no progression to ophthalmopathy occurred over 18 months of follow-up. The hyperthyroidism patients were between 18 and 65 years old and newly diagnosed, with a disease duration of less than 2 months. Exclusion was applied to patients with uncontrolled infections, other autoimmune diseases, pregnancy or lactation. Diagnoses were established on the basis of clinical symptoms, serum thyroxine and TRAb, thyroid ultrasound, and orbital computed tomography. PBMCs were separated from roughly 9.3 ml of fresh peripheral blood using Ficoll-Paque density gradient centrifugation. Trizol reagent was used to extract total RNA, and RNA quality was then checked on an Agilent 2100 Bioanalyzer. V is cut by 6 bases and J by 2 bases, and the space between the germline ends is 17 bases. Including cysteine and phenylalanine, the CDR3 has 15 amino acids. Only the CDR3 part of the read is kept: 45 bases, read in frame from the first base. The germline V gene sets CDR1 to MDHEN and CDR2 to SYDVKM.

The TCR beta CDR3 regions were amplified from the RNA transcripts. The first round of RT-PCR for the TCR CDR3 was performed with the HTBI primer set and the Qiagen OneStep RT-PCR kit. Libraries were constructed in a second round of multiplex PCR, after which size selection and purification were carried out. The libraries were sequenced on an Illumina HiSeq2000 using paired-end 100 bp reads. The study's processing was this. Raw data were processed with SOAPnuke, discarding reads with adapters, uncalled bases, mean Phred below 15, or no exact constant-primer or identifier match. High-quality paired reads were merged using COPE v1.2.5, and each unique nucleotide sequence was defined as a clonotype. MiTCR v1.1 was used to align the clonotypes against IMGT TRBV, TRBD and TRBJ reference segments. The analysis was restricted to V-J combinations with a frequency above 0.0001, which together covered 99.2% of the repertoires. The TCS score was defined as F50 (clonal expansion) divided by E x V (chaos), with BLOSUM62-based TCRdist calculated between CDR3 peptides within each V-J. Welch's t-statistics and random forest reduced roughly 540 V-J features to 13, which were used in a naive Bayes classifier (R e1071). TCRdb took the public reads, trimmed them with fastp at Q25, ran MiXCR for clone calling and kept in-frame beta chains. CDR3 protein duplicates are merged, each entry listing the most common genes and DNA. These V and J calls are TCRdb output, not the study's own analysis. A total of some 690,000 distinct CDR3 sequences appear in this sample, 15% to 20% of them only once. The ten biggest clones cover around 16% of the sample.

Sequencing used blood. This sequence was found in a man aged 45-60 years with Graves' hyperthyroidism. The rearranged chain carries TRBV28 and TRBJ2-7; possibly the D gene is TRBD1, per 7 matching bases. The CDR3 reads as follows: CASRAGNRGAYEQYF. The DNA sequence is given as TGTGCCAGCAGGGCGGGGAACAGGGGTGCCTACGAGCAGTACTTC.